This T cell receptor beta chain was identified during a study of metastatic and nonmetastatic thyroid tumors (dated by TCRdb to about 2020). Regarding the research as a whole: Repertoires from peripheral blood and from tumor or nodule tissue samples of malignant and benign thyroid patients were compared. On the study overall, not on this receptor specifically: In both blood and tumor samples, TCR beta diversity was reported to be significantly higher in malignant tumors than in benign nodules.

With regard to this clone: Its antigen specificity is not known. Base-call qualities are not available, and no considerably larger clone is one nucleotide away.

No patient had received any treatment before thyroid surgery. The study retrospectively analysed patient clinical samples collected from about 2012 to 2019 using T-cell receptor beta sequencing. The protocol used for the library was PCR. These reads were obtained on an Illumina HiSeq 4000. High-throughput sequencing was used to profile the TCR beta-chain CDR3 region of every patient. The study's own analysis went as follows. The researchers built a classifier to tell apart papillary thyroid cancer patients with distant metastasis, based on CDR3 differences among clinicopathological groups. Repertoire diversity was assessed with the Shannon index, and tumor-blood repertoire similarity with the Morisita-Horn index. The public sequencing data were trimmed at Q25 with fastp and processed into clonotypes with MiXCR by TCRdb, which kept only in-frame beta chains. In this record, the V and J calls reflect TCRdb's handling and not the investigators' own analysis. For this sample there are around 20,000 clones; approximately 17% appear just once. The top ten clones comprise roughly 18% of the sample.

CDR1 and CDR2 were assigned from the germline V gene (reference sequence) as GTSNPN and SVGIG. The CDR3 measures 11 amino acids from cysteine to phenylalanine. The read is trimmed to its CDR3 DNA, 33 bases read in frame from base 1. V drops 5 bases and J drops 7 bases, leaving 11 bases in between. The receptor comes from a male donor with papillary thyroid cancer or a benign thyroid nodule (not recorded which). Some clones in this sample may be carry-over from other donors' samples. Sequencing was carried out using blood. The sequence joins TRBV30 to TRBJ1-2; the D gene is not confidently resolved. The DNA is TGTGCCTGGTCTGGGTGGGTTGGCTACACCTTC. Its coded protein is CAWSGWVGYTF.